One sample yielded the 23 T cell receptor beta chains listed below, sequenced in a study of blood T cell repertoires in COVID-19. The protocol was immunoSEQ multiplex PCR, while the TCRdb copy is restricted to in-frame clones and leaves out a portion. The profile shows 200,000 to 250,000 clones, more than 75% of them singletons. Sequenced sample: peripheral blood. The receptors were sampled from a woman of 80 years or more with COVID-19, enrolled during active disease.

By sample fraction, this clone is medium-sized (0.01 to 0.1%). In DNA form, the CDR3 reads TGTGCCAGCTCACCGGGAGATCAGCCCCAGCATTTT. Its translation: CASSPGDQPQHF. The V and J genes are TRBV18 and TRBJ1-5, with D unresolved. The CDR3 covers 12 residues. Trimming removed 3 bases from V and 5 bases from J, with 5 bases in between. Germline V gene sequence: CDR1 KGHSH, CDR2 LQKENI.

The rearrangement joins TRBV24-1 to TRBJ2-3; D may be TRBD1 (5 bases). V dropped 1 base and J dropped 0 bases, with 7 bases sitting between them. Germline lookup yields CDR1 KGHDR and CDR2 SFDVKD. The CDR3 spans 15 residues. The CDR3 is CATSDLGASTDTQYF. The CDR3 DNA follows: TGTGCCACCAGTGATTTAGGGGCCAGCACAGATACGCAGTATTTT.

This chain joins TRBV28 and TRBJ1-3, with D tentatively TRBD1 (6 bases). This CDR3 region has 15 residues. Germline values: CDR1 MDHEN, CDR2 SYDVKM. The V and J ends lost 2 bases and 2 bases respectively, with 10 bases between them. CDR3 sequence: CASSLGGGPGNTIYF. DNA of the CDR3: TGTGCCAGCAGTTTAGGGGGGGGCCCTGGAAACACCATATATTTT.

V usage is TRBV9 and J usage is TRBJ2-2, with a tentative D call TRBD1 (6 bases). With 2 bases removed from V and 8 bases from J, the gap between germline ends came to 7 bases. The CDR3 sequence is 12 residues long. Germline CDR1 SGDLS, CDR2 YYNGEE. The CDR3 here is CASSVTGGELFF. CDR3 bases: TGTGCCAGCAGCGTTACAGGGGGGGAGCTGTTTTTT.

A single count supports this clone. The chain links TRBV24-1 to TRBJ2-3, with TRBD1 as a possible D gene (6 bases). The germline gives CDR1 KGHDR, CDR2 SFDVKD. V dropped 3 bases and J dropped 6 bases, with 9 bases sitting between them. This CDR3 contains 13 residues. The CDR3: CATSDGGPDTQYF. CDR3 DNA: TGTGCCACCAGTGATGGGGGCCCCGATACGCAGTATTTT.

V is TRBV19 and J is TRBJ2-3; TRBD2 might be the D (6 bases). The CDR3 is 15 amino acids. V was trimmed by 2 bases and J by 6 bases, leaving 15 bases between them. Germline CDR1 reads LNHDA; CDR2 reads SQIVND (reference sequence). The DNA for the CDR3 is TGTGCCAGTAGTATACTCCGGGGGAGGAGGGATACGCAGTATTTT. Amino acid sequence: CASSILRGRRDTQYF.

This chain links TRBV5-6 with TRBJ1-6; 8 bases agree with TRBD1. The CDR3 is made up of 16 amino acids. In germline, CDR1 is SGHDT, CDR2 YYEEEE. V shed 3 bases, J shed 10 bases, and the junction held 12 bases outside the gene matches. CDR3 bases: TGTGCCAGCAGCTCTATTGGACAGGGAAAGGTATCACCCCTCCACTTT. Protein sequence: CASSSIGQGKVSPLHF.

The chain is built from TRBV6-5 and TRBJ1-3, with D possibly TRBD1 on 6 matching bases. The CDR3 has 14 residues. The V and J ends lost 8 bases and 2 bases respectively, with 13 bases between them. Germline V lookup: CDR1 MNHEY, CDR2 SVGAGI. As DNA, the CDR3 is TGTGCCAGCCACGGGGCAGGGGCTGGAAACACCATATATTTT. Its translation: CASHGAGAGNTIYF.

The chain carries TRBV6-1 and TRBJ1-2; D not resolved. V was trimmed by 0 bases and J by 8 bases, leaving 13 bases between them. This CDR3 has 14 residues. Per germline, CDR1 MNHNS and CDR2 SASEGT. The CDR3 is CASSEAVFTGGYTF. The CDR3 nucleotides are TGTGCCAGCAGTGAAGCGGTGTTCACGGGAGGCTACACCTTC.

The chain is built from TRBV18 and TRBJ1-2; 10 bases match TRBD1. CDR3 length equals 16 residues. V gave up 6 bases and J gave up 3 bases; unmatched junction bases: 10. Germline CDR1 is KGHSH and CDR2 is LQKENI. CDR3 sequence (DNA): TGTGCCAGCTCCCAAGGGACAGGGGATTTTCACTATGGCTACACCTTC. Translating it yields CASSQGTGDFHYGYTF.

The CDR3 spells CASSVGAAQRGGNTIYF. As DNA, the CDR3 is TGTGCCAGCAGCGTAGGCGCTGCTCAAAGGGGAGGAAACACCATATATTTT. The gene calls are TRBV9 and TRBJ1-3, with D possibly matching TRBD1 (5 bases). CDR3 length: 17 amino acids. V was clipped by 0 bases and J by 4 bases, with 17 bases between them. Per germline, CDR1 SGDLS and CDR2 YYNGEE.

As DNA, the CDR3 is TGTGCCAGTTCGACAGGGGGTCTGCCCCAGCATTTT. It specifies CASSTGGLPQHF. The rearrangement links TRBV19 to TRBJ1-5; 9 nucleotides line up with TRBD1. This CDR3 comprises 12 residues. Germline CDR1 is LNHDA and CDR2 is SQIVND (reference sequence). Trimming at V came to 8 bases and at J to 9 bases, leaving 5 bases not matched to a gene.

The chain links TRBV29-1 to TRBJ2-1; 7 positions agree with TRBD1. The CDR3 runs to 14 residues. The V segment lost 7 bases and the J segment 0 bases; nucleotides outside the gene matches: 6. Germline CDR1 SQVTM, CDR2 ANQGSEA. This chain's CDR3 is CSAEGQYSYNEQFF. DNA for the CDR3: TGCAGCGCCGAGGGACAGTACTCCTACAATGAGCAGTTCTTC.

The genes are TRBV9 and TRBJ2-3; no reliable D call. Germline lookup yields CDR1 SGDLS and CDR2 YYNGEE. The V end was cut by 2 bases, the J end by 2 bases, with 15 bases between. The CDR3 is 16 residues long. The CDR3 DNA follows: TGTGCCAGCAGCGTGGCAGGCCGCTTACACACAGATACGCAGTATTTT. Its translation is CASSVAGRLHTDTQYF.

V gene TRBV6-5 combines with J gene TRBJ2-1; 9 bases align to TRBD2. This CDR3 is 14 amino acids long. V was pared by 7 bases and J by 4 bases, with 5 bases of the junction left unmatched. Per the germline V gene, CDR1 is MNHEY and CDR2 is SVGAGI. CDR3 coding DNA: TGTGCCAGCACCCCTAGCGGGGCTTACAATGAGCAGTTCTTC. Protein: CASTPSGAYNEQFF.

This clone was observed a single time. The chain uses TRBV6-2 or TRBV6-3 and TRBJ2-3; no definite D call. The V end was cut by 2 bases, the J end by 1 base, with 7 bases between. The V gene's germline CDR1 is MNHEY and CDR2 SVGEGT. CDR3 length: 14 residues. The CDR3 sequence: CASSYLSRTDTQYF. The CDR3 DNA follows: TGTGCCAGCAGTTACCTCAGTCGCACAGATACGCAGTATTTT.

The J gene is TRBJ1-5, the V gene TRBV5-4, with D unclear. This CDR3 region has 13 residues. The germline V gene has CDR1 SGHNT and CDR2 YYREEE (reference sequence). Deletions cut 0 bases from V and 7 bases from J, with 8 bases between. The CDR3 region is CASSLGLDQPQHF. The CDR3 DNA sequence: TGTGCCAGCAGCTTGGGACTTGACCAGCCCCAGCATTTT. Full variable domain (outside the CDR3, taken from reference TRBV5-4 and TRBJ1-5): ETGVTQSPTHLIKTRGQQVTLRCSSQSGHNTVSWYQQALGQGPQFIFQYYREEENGRGNFPPRFSGLQFPNYSSELNVNALELDDSALYLCASSLGLDQPQHFGDGTRLSIL.

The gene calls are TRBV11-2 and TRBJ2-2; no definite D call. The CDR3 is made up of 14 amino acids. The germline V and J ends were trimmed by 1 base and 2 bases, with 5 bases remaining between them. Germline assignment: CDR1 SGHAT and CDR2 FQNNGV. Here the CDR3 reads CASSLARNTGELFF. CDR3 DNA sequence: TGTGCCAGCAGCTTAGCCAGAAACACCGGGGAGCTGTTTTTT.

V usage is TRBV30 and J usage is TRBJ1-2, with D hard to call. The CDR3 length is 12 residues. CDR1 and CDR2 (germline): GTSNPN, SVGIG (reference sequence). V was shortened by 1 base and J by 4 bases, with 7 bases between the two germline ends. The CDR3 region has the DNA TGTGCCTGGAGTGCGAGGGCCTATGGCTACACCTTC. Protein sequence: CAWSARAYGYTF.

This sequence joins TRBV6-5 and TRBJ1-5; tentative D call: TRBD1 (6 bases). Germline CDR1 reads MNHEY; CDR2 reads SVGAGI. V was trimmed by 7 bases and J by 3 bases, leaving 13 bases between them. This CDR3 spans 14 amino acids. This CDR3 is CASNPDSFNQPQHF. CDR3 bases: TGTGCCAGCAACCCGGACAGTTTCAATCAGCCCCAGCATTTT.

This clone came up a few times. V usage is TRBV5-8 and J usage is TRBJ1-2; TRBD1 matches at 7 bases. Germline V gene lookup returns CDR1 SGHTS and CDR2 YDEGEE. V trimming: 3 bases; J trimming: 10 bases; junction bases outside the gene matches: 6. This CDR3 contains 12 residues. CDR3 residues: CASSSTGLDYTF. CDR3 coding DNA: TGTGCCAGCAGCTCGACAGGGTTAGACTACACCTTC.

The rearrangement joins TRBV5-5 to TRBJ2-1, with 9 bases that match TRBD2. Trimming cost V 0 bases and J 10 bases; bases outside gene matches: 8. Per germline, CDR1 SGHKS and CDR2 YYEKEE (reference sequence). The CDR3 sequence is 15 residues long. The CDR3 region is CASSLVAGDLREQFF. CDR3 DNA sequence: TGTGCCAGCAGCTTGGTAGCGGGGGATCTGCGGGAGCAGTTCTTC.

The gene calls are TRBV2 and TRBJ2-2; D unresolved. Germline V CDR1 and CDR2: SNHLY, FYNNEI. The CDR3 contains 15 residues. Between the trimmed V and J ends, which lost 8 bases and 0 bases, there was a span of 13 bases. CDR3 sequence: CASETYRANTGELFF. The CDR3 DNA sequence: TGTGCCAGCGAAACCTACCGGGCGAACACCGGGGAGCTGTTTTTT.